Included here is one TCR beta chain sequence, with context. Cohorts were based on clinical histories the participants reported. In the original analysis: Reference gene primers were amplified, and this amplification served to estimate nucleated cell counts. Profiled with immunoSEQ multiplex PCR; TCRdb holds only in-frame clones, not every one. V, J and clone size reflect that table, while D and trimming were determined from the DNA. The table includes about 170,000 clones, 79% detected once. The data originate from a study of blood T cell repertoires in COVID-19. Study background: Donors of Cohort 3 who recovered were those that had two negative PCRs, clearance, or symptom resolution.

Germline CDR1 SGDLS, CDR2 YYNGEE. The V gene lost 4 bases and the J gene lost 4 bases, with 23 bases spanning the gap. This CDR3 region has 18 residues. The V gene is TRBV9, the J gene TRBJ2-2; tentative D call: TRBD1 (6 bases). This TCR came from a woman aged 70 to 79 in a cohort exposed to, infected with or recovered from COVID-19 (not recorded which). The specimen sequenced was PBMCs or T cells enriched from blood (not recorded which). In DNA form, the CDR3 reads TGTGCCAGCAGCCGTAGGGCCTACATGGGACAAGGCACCGGGGAGCTGTTTTTT. Translated, it gives CASSRRAYMGQGTGELFF. The variable domain in full, with the rest retrieved from reference TRBV9 and TRBJ2-2, is DSGVTQTPKHLITATGQRVTLRCSPRSGDLSVYWYQQSLDQGLQFLIQYYNGEERAKGNILERFSAQQFPDLHSELNLSSLELGDSALYFCASSRRAYMGQGTGELFFGEGSRLTVL.